This T cell receptor beta chain was sequenced for a study of blood T cell repertoires in COVID-19 (dated by TCRdb to about 2020). Some background on the complete study: Collaborator samples came from the United States, Italy and Spain and covered acute and convalescent phases of COVID-19. The repertoires were made available in a free public database intended to serve as a resource for research on the immune response to SARS-CoV-2. Sample metadata almost always included a de-identified subject ID, COVID-19 status, age in years and sex. Samples came from the ongoing ImmuneRACE study (first 160 participants) plus 1,254 subjects from 6 global collaborators. The material from the prospective study consisted of cDNA or gDNA derived from T cells, B-cell-depleted T cells, or PBMCs. Where HLA class I and class II types were available, the types were taken from metadata supplied by the sample provider, not from assay-based typing. Subjects who had been exposed to COVID-19, were actively infected with it, or had recovered from it provided the deeply sampled blood TCRbeta repertoires that made up the dataset. What the research found in general, with its limitations: The quantity of clinical and demographic metadata differed by source and by participant and was supplied without curation.

One collaborating source in Seattle enrolled patients while the patients were actively infected and followed the patients over time throughout the course of disease. The collaborating institutions used their own protocols to collect whole blood in K2EDTA tubes. For TCRbeta analysis, collaborator samples were shipped as frozen whole blood, as isolated PBMCs, or as DNA extracted from either sample type. A remark on this clone: Its antigen specificity is not known. There are no base qualities to consult, and no much larger clone falls within one base.

Including the terminal cysteine and phenylalanine, the CDR3 comprises 14 residues. Just the 42-base CDR3 DNA is kept, in frame starting at base 1. CDR1 and CDR2 are read off the germline V gene as SNHLY and FYNNEI. Trimming takes 7 bases off V and 1 base off J; junction bases not matched to a gene: 3. TCRbeta CDR3 regions were amplified from genomic DNA using the immunoSEQ Assay, a bias-controlled multiplex PCR. The paper's processing steps were these. Nucleated cell counts per sample were estimated from amplification of reference gene primers within the assay. Sequence reads were collapsed and filtered to measure the absolute abundance of every unique TCRbeta CDR3 rearrangement. Productive Simpson clonality was computed per sample as the square root of Simpson's diversity index over productive rearrangements. As stored in TCRdb, this immuneACCESS dataset retains in-frame rearrangements with V and J assigned. A fraction of the clones does not appear; measured against another copy, unresolved V genes explain less than half of the discrepancy, and the remainder lacks a known reason. V and J calls and clone size are those listed in that table; D and trimming were worked out from the DNA. A total of about 130,000 clones appear in this sample, 81% of them only once. 15% to 20% of the sample lies in the top ten.

This TCR derives from a man aged 25-40 years with COVID-19, enrolled during active disease. This receptor chain uses TRBV2 and TRBJ2-3, with TRBD2 identical over 9 junction bases. The sample was peripheral blood. The CDR3 protein: CASKVAGGTDTQYF. The nucleotides are TGTGCCAGCAAGGTAGCGGGAGGCACAGATACGCAGTATTTT.